Listed below are T cell receptor beta chains from one sample, sequenced in a study of T-cell reconstitution after alpha-beta-depleted transplantation in children. TCRdb reprocessed the PCR reads with MiXCR, giving one entry per CDR3 protein. The sample yields around 270,000 distinct CDR3 sequences, 6.5% to 9% seen once. The sequencing used peripheral blood, collected 360 days after TCRalphabeta/CD19-depleted stem cell transplant. Source of these receptors: a female patient aged 2 to 10 who had a stem cell transplant for Fanconi anemia, so the T cells may come from the graft donor. CDR3s include the opening cysteine and the closing phenylalanine or tryptophan. The D gene is left open where the match is weak. Clone size is not always given. Where it is, it says once, few, many or a class for expanded clones.

d_gene	v_gene	j_gene	abundance	CDR3nt	CDR3aa
TRBD2	TRBV10-3	TRBJ2-5	many	TGTGCCATCAGTGACCTCGGGGCGGGAGGTGGAGAGACCCAGTACTTC	CAISDLGAGGGETQYF
TRBD2	TRBV7-9	TRBJ2-5	-	TGTGCCAGCAGCTTAGTGCGGGCGGGAGGCTTCCAAGAGACCCAGTACTTC	CASSLVRAGGFQETQYF
-	TRBV20-1	TRBJ2-5	medium-sized	TGCAGTGCTAGAGACCTTACAGGGAGGCAAGAGACCCAGTACTTC	CSARDLTGRQETQYF
TRBD2	TRBV20-1	TRBJ2-3	many	TGCAGTGCCCGGCGGGGGGGCCCCACAGATACGCAGTATTTT	CSARRGGPTDTQYF
TRBD1	TRBV20-1	TRBJ2-7	many	TGCAGTGCTAAGGGACAGGCGATCTACGAGCAGTACTTC	CSAKGQAIYEQYF
TRBD2	TRBV5-5	TRBJ2-5	many	TGTGCCAGCAGCTGGAGACTAGCGGGGACGTACCAAGAGACCCAGTACTTC	CASSWRLAGTYQETQYF
-	TRBV3-1	TRBJ2-2	-	TGTGCCAGCAGACTTAGGGGGGCGCGGGCCGGGGAGCTGTTTTTT	CASRLRGARAGELFF
TRBD1	TRBV4-1	TRBJ1-4	few	TGCGCCAGCAGCCAAGATCCGGGGACAGCGCCCGAAAAACTGTTTTTT	CASSQDPGTAPEKLFF
-	TRBV20-1	TRBJ1-1	-	TGCAGTGCAATCAGGAACACTGAAGCTTTCTTT	CSAIRNTEAFF
TRBD2	TRBV20-1	TRBJ2-5	many	TGCAGTGCTAGAGACCTACAAGGGACTAGCGGGGGCTGGGAGACCCAGTACTTC	CSARDLQGTSGGWETQYF
-	TRBV6-5	TRBJ1-2	many	TGTGCCAGCAGTCAACTCGGGCGAGCTAACTATGGCTACACCTTC	CASSQLGRANYGYTF
-	TRBV30	TRBJ1-1	-	TGTGCCTGTGGACAGACGAACACTGAAGCTTTCTTT	CACGQTNTEAFF
-	TRBV6-2/TRBV6-3	TRBJ1-1	many	TGTGCCAGCAGTGCCCTCGACAGGGCTTTCTTT	CASSALDRAFF
TRBD1	TRBV11-2	TRBJ1-4	few	TGTGCCAGCAGCTTATACGGGACAGGGACATATAATGAAAAACTGTTTTTT	CASSLYGTGTYNEKLFF
-	TRBV4-2	TRBJ2-3	many	TGTGCCAGCAGCCATCTCCAAACAAGCCCTCGCACAGATACGCAGTATTTT	CASSHLQTSPRTDTQYF
-	TRBV12-3/TRBV12-4	TRBJ1-2	few	TGTGCCAGCAGAGCCGGGACGGCCCCCGCGCGCGTTTATGGCTACACCTTC	CASRAGTAPARVYGYTF
TRBD1	TRBV20-1	TRBJ1-1	many	TGCAGTGCAAACAGGGGGCTGGGAGAAGCTTTCTTT	CSANRGLGEAFF
-	TRBV20-1	TRBJ1-4	few	TGCAGTGCTAGTTTTTCCAATGAAAAACTGTTTTTT	CSASFSNEKLFF
TRBD1	TRBV27	TRBJ2-5	many	TGTGCCAGCAAATATGGGACAGACCAAGAGACCCAGTACTTC	CASKYGTDQETQYF
-	TRBV7-9	TRBJ1-1	few	TGTGCCAGCAGCTTCCAGGGAGTAAACACTGAAGCTTTCTTT	CASSFQGVNTEAFF
-	TRBV5-1	TRBJ2-1	many	TGCGCCAGCAGCTTGGGCGTTTGGGGGCGTCAGTACAATGAGCAGTTCTTC	CASSLGVWGRQYNEQFF
TRBD2	TRBV25-1	TRBJ2-5	many	TGTGCCAGCAGTGAAGGACTGCGGCTAGCGGATCAAGAGACCCAGTACTTC	CASSEGLRLADQETQYF
-	TRBV20-1	TRBJ2-3	many	TGCAGTGCCCACGGGTCTCCCTTGCCAACAGATACGCAGTATTTT	CSAHGSPLPTDTQYF
TRBD1	TRBV2	TRBJ2-6	-	TGTGCCAGCAGTCCCCGGACAGGGGGCCCTGGGGCCAACGTCCTGACTTTC	CASSPRTGGPGANVLTF
TRBD1	TRBV27	TRBJ2-3	few	TGTGCCAGCAGAAGTTCCAGGACAGGGGTCACAGATACGCAGTATTTT	CASRSSRTGVTDTQYF
TRBD1	TRBV27	TRBJ2-3	many	TGTGCCAGCAGTCCCCGGGACAGGGGATACTCAAGCACAGATACGCAGTATTTT	CASSPRDRGYSSTDTQYF
-	TRBV11-2	TRBJ2-1	few	TGTGCCAGCAGCTTAGAACGGGCTGAGCAGTTCTTC	CASSLERAEQFF